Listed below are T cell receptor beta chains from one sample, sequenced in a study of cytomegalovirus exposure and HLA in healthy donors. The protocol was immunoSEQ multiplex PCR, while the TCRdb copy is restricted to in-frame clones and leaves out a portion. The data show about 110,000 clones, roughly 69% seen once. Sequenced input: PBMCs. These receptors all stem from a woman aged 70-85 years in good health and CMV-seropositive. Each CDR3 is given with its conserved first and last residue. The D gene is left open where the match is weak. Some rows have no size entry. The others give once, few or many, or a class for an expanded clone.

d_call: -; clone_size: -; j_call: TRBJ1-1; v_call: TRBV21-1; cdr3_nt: TGTGCCAGCACCCCGGGACATCGCACTGAAGCTTTCTTT; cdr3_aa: CASTPGHRTEAFF
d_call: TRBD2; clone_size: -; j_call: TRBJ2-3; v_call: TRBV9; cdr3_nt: TGTGCCAGCAGCGCCGCGGGGGGTGAAACAGATACGCAGTATTTT; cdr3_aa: CASSAAGGETDTQYF
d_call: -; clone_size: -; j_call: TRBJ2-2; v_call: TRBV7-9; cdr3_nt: TGTGCCAGCAGTCCAACGGGACATACCACCGGGGAGCTGTTTTTT; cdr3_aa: CASSPTGHTTGELFF
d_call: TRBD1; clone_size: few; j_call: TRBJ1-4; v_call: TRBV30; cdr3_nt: TGTGCCTGGAGTGTCTACAGGGGCCTGGCAACTAATGAAAAACTGTTTTTT; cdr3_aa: CAWSVYRGLATNEKLFF
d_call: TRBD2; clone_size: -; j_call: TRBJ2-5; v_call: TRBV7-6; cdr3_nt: TGTGCCAGCAGCTTAGGGGGACTACAACGGCAGACCCAGTACTTC; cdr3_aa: CASSLGGLQRQTQYF
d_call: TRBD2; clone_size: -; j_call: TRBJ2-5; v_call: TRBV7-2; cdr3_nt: TGTGCCAGCAGCCGGGAGGGTAGAGAGACCCAGTACTTC; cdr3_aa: CASSREGRETQYF
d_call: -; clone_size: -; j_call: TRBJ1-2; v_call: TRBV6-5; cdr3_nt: TGTGCCAGTAAGGGGCAGGGTGAAGGCTACACCTTC; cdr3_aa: CASKGQGEGYTF
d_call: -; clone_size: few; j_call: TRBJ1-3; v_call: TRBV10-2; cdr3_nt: TGCGCCAGCAGTGATGAGGCCCGCTCTGGAAACACCATATATTTT; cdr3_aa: CASSDEARSGNTIYF
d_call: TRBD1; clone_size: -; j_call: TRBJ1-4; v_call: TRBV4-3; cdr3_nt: TGCGCCAGCAGCGAACAGGGGGAGGGTGAAAAACTGTTTTTT; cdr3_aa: CASSEQGEGEKLFF
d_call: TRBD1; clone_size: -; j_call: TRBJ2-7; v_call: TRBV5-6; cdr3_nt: TGTGCCAGCAGCCTGGGACAGGTCTACGAGCAGTACTTC; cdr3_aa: CASSLGQVYEQYF
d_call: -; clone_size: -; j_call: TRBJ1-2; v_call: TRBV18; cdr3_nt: TGTGCCAGCTCACCAGTAGGAGAATACTATGGCTACACCTTC; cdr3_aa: CASSPVGEYYGYTF
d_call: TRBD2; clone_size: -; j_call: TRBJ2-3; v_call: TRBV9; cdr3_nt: TGTGCCAGCAGCTCCGGACTAGCGGGGGTGTTGGATACGCAGTATTTT; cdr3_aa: CASSSGLAGVLDTQYF
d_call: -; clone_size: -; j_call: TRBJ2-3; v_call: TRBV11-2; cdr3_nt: TGTGCCAGCAGCTTTGGACTCCACGAACCCACAGATACGCAGTATTTT; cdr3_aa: CASSFGLHEPTDTQYF
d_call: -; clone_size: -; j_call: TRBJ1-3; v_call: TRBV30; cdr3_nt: TGTGCCTGGAGTCGGTCGGGAAACACCATATATTTT; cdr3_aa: CAWSRSGNTIYF
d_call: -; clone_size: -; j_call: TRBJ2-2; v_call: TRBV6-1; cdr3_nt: TGTGCCAGCAGTGAGAGGCCTCTGGGGGGGAACACCGGGGAGCTGTTTTTT; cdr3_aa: CASSERPLGGNTGELFF
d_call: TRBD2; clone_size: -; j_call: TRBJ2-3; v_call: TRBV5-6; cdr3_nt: TGTGCCAGCAGCCGGAGACTAGCGGGGGTGGATACGCAGTATTTT; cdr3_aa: CASSRRLAGVDTQYF
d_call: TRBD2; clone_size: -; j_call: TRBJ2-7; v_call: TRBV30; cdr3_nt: TGTGCTGTGGGGGGGGGAGCGAGGTTTTCCTACGAGCAGTACTTC; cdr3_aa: CAVGGGARFSYEQYF
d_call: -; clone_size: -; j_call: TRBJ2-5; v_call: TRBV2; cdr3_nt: TGTGCCAGCTGGAACAGGGAATCGGAGACCCAGTACTTC; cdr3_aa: CASWNRESETQYF
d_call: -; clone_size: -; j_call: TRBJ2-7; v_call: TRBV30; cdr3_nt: TGTGCCGGCCCCGACAGTCCAGCGATGGGAATCTACGAGCAGTACTTC; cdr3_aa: CAGPDSPAMGIYEQYF
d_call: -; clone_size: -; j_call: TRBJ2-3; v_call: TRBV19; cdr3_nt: TGTGCCAGTAGTTCGCGCTCCGGGACTTACAAACTCACGGATACGCAGTATTTT; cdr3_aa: CASSSRSGTYKLTDTQYF
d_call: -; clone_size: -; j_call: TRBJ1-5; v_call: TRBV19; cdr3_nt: TGTGCCAGTAGTCAGCACAGAGATCAGCCCCAGCATTTT; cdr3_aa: CASSQHRDQPQHF
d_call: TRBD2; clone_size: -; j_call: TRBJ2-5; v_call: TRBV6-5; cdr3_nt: TGTGCCAGCAGTTACGGTACTAGCGGGGGGACCCAGTACTTC; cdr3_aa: CASSYGTSGGTQYF
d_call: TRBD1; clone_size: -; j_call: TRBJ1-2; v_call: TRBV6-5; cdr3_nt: TGTGCCAGCAGTTTCGACAGGGTTACTGGCTACACCTTC; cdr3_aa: CASSFDRVTGYTF
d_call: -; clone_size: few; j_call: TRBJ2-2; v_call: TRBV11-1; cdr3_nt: TGTGCCAGCAGCCTGAACACCGGGGAGCTGTTTTTT; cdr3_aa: CASSLNTGELFF
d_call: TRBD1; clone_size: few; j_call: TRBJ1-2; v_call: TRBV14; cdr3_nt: TGTGCCAGCAGCCAAGGAGGGGCACAGGGGCGAAACTATGGCTACACCTTC; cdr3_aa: CASSQGGAQGRNYGYTF
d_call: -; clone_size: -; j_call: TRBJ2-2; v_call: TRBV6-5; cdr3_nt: TGTGCCAGCAGCCTAAAACCTGGGAACACCGGGGAGCTGTTTTTT; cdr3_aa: CASSLKPGNTGELFF
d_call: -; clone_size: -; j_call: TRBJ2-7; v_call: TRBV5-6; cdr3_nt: TGTGCCAGCAGCTTAGAACAGGGGACTTACGAGCAGTACTTC; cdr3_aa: CASSLEQGTYEQYF
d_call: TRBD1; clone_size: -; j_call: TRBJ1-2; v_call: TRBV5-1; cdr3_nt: TGCGCCAGCAGCTCCTCCGGGACAGGGGGCGGCCTCAACTATGGCTACACCTTC; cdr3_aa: CASSSSGTGGGLNYGYTF
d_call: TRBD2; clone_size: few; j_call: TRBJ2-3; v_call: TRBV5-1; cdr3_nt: TGCGCCAGCAGCTTGACCGGGACTAGCGGGGTTGGAGATACGCAGTATTTT; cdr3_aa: CASSLTGTSGVGDTQYF
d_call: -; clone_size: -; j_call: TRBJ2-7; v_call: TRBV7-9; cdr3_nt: TGTGCCAGCAGCCCAGGTCGGTTCTCCTACGAGCAGTACTTC; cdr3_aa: CASSPGRFSYEQYF
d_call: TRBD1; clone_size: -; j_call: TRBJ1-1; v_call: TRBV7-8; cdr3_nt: TGTGCCAGCAGCTTGGAGGGGGCGGTTACTGAAGCTTTCTTT; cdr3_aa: CASSLEGAVTEAFF
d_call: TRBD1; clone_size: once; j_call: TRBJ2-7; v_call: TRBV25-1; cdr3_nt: TGTGCCAGCAGTGACGGAACAGGGGCCAACAACCCCTACGAGCAGTACTTC; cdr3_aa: CASSDGTGANNPYEQYF
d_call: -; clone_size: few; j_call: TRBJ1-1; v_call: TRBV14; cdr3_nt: TGTGCCAGCCGGGACTACATGAACACTGAAGCTTTCTTT; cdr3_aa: CASRDYMNTEAFF
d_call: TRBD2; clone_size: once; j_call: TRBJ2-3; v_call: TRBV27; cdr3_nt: TGTGCCAGCAGTTTAATGGCGGGGGTTCGGAATACGCAGTATTTT; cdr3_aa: CASSLMAGVRNTQYF
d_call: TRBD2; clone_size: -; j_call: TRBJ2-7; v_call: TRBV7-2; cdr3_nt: TGTGCCAGCAGCTTAAGCACTAGCGGAACCTACGAGCAGTACTTC; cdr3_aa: CASSLSTSGTYEQYF
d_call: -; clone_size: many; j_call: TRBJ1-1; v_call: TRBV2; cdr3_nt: TGTGCCAGCAGTAGGCGGGACACTGAAGCTTTCTTT; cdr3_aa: CASSRRDTEAFF
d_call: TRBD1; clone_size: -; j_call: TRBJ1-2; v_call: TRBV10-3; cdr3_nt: TGTGCCATCAGTGGGGGGACAGTCTATGGCTACACCTTC; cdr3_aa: CAISGGTVYGYTF
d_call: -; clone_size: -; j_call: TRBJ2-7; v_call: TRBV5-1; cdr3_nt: TGCGCCAGCAGCTTCGAGGTAAGCTCCTACGAGCAGTACTTC; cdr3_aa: CASSFEVSSYEQYF
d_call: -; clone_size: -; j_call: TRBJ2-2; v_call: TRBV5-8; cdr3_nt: TGTGCCAGCAGCTTATCTACGGGGGTCCTGAACACCGGGGAGCTGTTTTTT; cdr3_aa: CASSLSTGVLNTGELFF
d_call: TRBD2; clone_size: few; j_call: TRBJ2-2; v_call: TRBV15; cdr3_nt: TGTGCCACCAGCAGAGATCGGCTAGCGGGGGGAGCCGGGGAGCTGTTTTTT; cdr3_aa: CATSRDRLAGGAGELFF
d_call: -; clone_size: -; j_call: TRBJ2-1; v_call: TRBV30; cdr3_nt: TGTGCCTGGAGTGCAGGGTACTACAATGAGCAGTTCTTC; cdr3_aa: CAWSAGYYNEQFF
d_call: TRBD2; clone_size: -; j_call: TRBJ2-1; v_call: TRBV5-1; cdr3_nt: TGCGCCAGCAGCCCGGGACTAGCAAACTACAATGAGCAGTTCTTC; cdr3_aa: CASSPGLANYNEQFF
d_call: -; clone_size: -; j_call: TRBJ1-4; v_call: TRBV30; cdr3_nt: TGTGCCTGGAGAGACAGAATAATGGCAACTAATGAAAAACTGTTTTTT; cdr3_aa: CAWRDRIMATNEKLFF
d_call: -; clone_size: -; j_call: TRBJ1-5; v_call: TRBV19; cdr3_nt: TGTGCCAGTAGTATAGTCAGATATAGCAATCAGCCCCAGCATTTT; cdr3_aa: CASSIVRYSNQPQHF
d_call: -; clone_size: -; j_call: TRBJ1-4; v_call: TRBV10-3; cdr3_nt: TGTGCCATCAGTGCCCAACAGCTTAATGAAAAACTGTTTTTT; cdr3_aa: CAISAQQLNEKLFF
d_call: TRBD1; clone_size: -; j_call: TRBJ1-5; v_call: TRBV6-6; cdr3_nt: TGTGCCAGCAGCCGCGGACAGGGGCAACAGCAGCCCCAGCATTTT; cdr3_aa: CASSRGQGQQQPQHF
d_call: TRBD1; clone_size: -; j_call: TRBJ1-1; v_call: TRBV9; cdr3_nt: TGTGCCAGCAGCTCCCGAGGGGGCCAGAACACTGAAGCTTTCTTT; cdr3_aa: CASSSRGGQNTEAFF
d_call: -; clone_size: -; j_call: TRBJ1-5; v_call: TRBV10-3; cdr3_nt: TGTGCCATCAGTGAGTCGGCGCCTGGAGGCAATCAGCCCCAGCATTTT; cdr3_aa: CAISESAPGGNQPQHF
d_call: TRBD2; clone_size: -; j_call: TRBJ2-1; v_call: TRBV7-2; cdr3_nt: TGTGCCAGCACCCGACTAGCGGGGGGTCATAATGAGCAGTTCTTC; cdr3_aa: CASTRLAGGHNEQFF
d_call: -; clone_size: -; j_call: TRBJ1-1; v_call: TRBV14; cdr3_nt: TGTGCCAGCAGCCAAGCTAGTTGGGGCGGCACTGAAGCTTTCTTT; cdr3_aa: CASSQASWGGTEAFF
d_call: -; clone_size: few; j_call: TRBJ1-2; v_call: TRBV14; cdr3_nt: TGTGCCAGCAGCCAAGATCCGGCAGGGTTAAGCTATGGCTACACCTTC; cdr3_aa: CASSQDPAGLSYGYTF